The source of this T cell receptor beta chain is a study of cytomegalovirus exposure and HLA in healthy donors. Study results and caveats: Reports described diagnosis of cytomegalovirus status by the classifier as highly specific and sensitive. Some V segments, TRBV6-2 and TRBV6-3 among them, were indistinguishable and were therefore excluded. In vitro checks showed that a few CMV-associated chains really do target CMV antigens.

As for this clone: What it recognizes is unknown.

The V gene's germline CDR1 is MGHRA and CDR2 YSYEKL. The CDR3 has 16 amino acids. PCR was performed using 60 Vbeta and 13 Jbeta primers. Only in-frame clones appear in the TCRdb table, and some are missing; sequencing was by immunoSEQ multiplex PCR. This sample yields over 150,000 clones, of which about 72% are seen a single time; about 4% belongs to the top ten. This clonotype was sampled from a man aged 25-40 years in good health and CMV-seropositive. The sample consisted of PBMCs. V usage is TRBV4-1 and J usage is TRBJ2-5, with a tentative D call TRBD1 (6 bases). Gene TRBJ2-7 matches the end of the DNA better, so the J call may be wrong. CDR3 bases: TGCGCCAGCAGCCAATCGGCTACAGGGCCAACCTACGAGCAGTACTTC. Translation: CASSQSATGPTYEQYF.